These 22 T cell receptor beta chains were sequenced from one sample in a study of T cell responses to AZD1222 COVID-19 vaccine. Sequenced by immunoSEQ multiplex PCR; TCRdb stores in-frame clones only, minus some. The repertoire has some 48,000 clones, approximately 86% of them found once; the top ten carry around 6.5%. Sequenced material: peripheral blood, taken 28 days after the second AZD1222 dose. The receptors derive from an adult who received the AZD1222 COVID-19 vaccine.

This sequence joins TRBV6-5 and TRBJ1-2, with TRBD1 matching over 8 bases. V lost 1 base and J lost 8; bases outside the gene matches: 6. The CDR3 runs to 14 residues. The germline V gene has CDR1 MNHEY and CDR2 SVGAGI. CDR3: CASSYYGQGRGYTF. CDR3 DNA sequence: TGTGCCAGCAGTTACTACGGACAGGGCCGGGGCTACACCTTC.

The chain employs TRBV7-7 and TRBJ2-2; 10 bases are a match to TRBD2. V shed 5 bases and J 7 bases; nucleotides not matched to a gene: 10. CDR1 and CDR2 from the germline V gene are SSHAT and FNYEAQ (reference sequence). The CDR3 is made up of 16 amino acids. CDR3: CASSPRTSGNGGELFF. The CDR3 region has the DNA TGTGCCAGCAGCCCCCGGACTAGCGGCAATGGCGGGGAGCTGTTTTTT.

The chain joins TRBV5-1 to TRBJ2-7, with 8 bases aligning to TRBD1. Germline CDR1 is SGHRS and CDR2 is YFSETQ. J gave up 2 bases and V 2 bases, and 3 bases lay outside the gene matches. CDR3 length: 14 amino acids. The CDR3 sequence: CASSFGTGPYEQYF. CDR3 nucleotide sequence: TGCGCCAGCAGCTTCGGGACAGGCCCCTACGAGCAGTACTTC.

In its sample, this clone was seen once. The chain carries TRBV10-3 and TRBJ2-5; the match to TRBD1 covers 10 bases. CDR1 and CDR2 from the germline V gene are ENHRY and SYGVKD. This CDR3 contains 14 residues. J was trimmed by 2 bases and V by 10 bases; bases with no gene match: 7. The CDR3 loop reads CATGTGAKQETQYF. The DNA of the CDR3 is TGTGCCACCGGGACAGGGGCGAAGCAAGAGACCCAGTACTTC.

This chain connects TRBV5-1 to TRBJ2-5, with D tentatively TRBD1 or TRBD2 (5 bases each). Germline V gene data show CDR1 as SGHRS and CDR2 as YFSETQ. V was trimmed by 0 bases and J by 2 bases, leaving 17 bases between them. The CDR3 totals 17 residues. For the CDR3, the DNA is TGCGCCAGCAGCTTGGCAGGGCAGGGCCGGAGGCAAGAGACCCAGTACTTC. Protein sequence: CASSLAGQGRRQETQYF.

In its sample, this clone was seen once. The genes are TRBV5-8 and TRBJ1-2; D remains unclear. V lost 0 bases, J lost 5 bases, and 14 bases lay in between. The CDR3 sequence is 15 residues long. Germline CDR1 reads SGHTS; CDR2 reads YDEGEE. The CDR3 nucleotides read TGTGCCAGCAGCTTGGGCTTGTCACGATATTATGGCTACACCTTC. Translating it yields CASSLGLSRYYGYTF.

DNA for the CDR3: TGTGCCAGTAGTATAATGGCTAGCGCAAACTACGAGCAGTACTTC. Protein sequence: CASSIMASANYEQYF. The rearrangement uses TRBV19 and TRBJ2-7, with D maybe TRBD2 (6 bases). The germline CDR1 and CDR2 sequences are LNHDA and SQIVND (reference sequence). Trimming cost V 2 bases and J 3 bases, with 14 bases left between them. This CDR3 comprises 15 residues.

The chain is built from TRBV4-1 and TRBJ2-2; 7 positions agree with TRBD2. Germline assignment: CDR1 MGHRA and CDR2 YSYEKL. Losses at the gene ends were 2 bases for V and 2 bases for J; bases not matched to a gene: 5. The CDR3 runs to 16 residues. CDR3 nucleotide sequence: TGCGCCAGCAGCCAAAGAAGCGGGACTAACACCGGGGAGCTGTTTTTT. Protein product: CASSQRSGTNTGELFF.

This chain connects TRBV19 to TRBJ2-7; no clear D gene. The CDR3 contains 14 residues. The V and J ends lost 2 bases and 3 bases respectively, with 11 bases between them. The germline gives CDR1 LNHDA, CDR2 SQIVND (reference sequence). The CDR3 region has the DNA TGTGCCAGTAGTATAAGTTCAGCAAACTACGAGCAGTACTTC. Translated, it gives CASSISSANYEQYF.

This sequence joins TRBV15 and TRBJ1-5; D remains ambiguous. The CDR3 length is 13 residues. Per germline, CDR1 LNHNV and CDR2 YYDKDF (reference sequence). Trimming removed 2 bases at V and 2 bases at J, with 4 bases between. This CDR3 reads CATSRQGNQPQHF. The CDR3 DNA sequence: TGTGCCACCAGCAGACAGGGCAATCAGCCCCAGCATTTT.

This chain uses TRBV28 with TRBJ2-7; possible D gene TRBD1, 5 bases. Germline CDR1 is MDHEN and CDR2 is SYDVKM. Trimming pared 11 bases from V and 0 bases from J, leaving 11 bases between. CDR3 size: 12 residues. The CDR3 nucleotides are TGTGCCTCGAAGGGGATCTCCTACGAGCAGTACTTC. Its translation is CASKGISYEQYF. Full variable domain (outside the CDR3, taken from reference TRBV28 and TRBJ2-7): DVKVTQSSRYLVKRTGEKVFLECVQDMDHENMFWYRQDPGLGLRLIYFSYDVKMKEKGDIPEGYSVSREKKERFSLILESASTNQTSMYLCASKGISYEQYFGPGTRLTVT.

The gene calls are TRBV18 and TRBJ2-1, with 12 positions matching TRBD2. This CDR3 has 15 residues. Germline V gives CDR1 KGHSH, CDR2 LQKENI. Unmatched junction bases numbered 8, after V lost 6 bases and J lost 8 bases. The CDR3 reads CASSRRTSGKDEQFF. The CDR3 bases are TGTGCCAGCTCCCGCAGGACTAGCGGGAAAGATGAGCAGTTCTTC.

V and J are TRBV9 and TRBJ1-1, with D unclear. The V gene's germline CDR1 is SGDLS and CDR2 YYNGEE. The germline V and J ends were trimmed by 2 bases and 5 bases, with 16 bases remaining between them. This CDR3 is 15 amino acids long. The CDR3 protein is CASSVNPFLGTEAFF. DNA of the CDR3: TGTGCCAGCAGCGTTAATCCTTTCCTAGGGACTGAAGCTTTCTTT.

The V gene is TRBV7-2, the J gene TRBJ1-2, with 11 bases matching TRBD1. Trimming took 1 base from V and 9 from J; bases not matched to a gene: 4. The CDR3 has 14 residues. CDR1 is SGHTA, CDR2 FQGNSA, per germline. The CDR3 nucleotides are TGTGCCAGCAGCTTAGAACGGACAGGGGGCAGCTACACCTTC. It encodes CASSLERTGGSYTF.

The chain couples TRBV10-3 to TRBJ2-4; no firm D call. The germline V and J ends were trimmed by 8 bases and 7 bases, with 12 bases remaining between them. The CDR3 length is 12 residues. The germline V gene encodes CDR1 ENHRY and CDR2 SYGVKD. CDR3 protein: CAIADWSNIQYF. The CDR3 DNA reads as TGTGCCATCGCCGACTGGTCGAACATTCAGTACTTC.

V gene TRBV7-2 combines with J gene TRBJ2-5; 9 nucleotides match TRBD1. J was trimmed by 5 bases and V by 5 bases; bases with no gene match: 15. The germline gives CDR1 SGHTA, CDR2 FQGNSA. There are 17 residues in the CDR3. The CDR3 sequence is CASSPVGQGQIMETQYF. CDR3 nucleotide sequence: TGTGCCAGCAGCCCCGTCGGACAGGGGCAAATTATGGAGACCCAGTACTTC.

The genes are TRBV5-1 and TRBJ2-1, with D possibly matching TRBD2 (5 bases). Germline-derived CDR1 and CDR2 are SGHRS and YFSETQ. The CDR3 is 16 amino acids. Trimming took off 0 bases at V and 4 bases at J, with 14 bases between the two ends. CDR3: CASSLAGARLYNEQFF. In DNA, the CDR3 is TGCGCCAGCAGCTTGGCTGGAGCGCGACTATACAATGAGCAGTTCTTC.

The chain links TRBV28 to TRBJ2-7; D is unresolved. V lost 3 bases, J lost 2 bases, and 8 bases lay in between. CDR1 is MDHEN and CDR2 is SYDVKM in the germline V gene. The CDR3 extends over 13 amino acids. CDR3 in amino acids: CASSFGSTYEQYF. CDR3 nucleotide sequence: TGTGCCAGCAGTTTCGGCTCCACCTACGAGCAGTACTTC. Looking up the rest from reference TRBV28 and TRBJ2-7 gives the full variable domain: DVKVTQSSRYLVKRTGEKVFLECVQDMDHENMFWYRQDPGLGLRLIYFSYDVKMKEKGDIPEGYSVSREKKERFSLILESASTNQTSMYLCASSFGSTYEQYFGPGTRLTVT.

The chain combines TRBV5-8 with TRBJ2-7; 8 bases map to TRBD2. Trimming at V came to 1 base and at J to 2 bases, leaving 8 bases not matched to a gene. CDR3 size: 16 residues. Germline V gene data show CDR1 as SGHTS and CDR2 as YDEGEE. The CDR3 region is CASSLYPTSATYEQYF. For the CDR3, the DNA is TGTGCCAGCAGCTTGTACCCGACTAGCGCTACCTACGAGCAGTACTTC.

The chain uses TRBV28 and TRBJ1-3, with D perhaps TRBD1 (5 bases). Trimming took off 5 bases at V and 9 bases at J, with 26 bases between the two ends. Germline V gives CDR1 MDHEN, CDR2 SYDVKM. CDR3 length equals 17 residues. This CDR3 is CASSQMTWTLTVTTIYF. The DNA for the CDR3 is TGTGCCAGCAGTCAAATGACTTGGACCCTGACAGTTACCACCATATATTTT.

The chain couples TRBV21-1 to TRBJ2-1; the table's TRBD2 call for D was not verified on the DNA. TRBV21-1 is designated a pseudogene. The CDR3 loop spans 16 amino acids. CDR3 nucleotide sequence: TGTGCCAGCAGCACCAAGACTAGCGGGACCTACAATGAGCAGTTCTTC. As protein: CASSTKTSGTYNEQFF.

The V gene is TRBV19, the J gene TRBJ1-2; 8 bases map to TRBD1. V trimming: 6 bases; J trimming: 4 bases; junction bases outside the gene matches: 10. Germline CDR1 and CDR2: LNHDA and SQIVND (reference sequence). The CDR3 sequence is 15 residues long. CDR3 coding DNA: TGTGCCAGTAGCTTGCCGGGGGGACAGGCCTATGGCTACACCTTC. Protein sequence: CASSLPGGQAYGYTF.